These 30 T cell receptor beta chains share one sample of origin, sequenced in a study of CD4+ T cells in melanoma (dated 2022 in TCRdb). Library creation used the immunoSEQ multiplex PCR assay. TCRdb stores this immuneACCESS table with in-frame sequences only. Part of the clones is absent; in the studies checked, under half of the shortfall reflects unresolved V genes, and no reason is known for the rest. The sample table holds roughly 19,000 clones, of which 78% were seen once. The ten largest clones capture 9.7% of the sample. The receptors were sampled from a human donor with melanoma.

The chain couples TRBV6-6 to TRBJ1-1, with 7 nucleotides matching TRBD1. Losses at the gene ends were 6 bases for V and 1 base for J; bases not matched to a gene: 5. CDR3 length: 14 residues. Germline values: CDR1 MNHNY, CDR2 SVGAGI (reference sequence). The CDR3 is CASSRQGKNTEAFF. The CDR3 DNA reads as TGTGCCAGCAGCCGACAGGGAAAGAACACTGAAGCTTTCTTT.

In DNA, the CDR3 is TGTGCCACCAGCACCTCGGACGTAGCCTACGAGCAGTACTTC. This codes for CATSTSDVAYEQYF. The chain recombines TRBV15 with TRBJ2-7; D gene ambiguous. This CDR3 is built from 14 residues. Germline V gene data show CDR1 as LNHNV and CDR2 as YYDKDF (reference sequence). The ends were cut back, 4 bases at V and 2 bases at J, with 12 bases in the middle.

This clone was counted between two and nine times. The chain links TRBV7-2 to TRBJ1-5; D remains ambiguous. CDR1 is SGHTA and CDR2 is FQGNSA in the germline V gene. V was pared by 5 bases and J by 1 base, with 21 bases between. The CDR3 consists of 18 residues. DNA of the CDR3: TGTGCCAGCAGCCGAATCCTAGGGTCCTCGGGGAGCAATCAGCCCCAGCATTTT. It specifies CASSRILGSSGSNQPQHF.

To note about this clone: The junction departs from germline at one end; a sequencing error may be responsible. V and J are TRBV27 and TRBJ1-5; a possible D gene is TRBD1 (5 bases). The CDR3 contains 15 residues. CDR1 and CDR2 from the germline V gene are MNHEY and SMNVEV (reference sequence). The CDR3 is CASNRGGQGNLPQHF. The CDR3 DNA follows: TGTGCCAGCAACCGGGGCGGGCAAGGGAATCTGCCCCAGCATTTT.

This clone has more than one count but fewer than ten. The J gene is TRBJ1-2, the V gene TRBV7-8; D call uncertain. Germline V CDR1 and CDR2: SGHVS, FQNEAQ. The CDR3 sequence is 14 residues long. V lost 3 bases and J 3 bases, leaving 11 bases between the germline ends. CDR3 amino acids: CASSFREGHYGYTF. DNA for the CDR3: TGTGCCAGCAGCTTTAGAGAGGGCCACTATGGCTACACCTTC.

This sequence joins TRBV18 and TRBJ1-3; TRBD1 is a possible D gene (6 bases). The germline CDR1 and CDR2 sequences are KGHSH and LQKENI. Trimming removed 3 bases at V and 4 bases at J, with 13 bases between. CDR3 length: 15 residues. The CDR3 DNA is TGTGCCAGCTCACCTCAACAGGGTCAAGGAAACACCATATATTTT. This sequence encodes CASSPQQGQGNTIYF.

The chain has TRBV10-2 and TRBJ1-1, with D unclear. The CDR3 length is 13 residues. The germline V and J ends were trimmed by 2 bases and 3 bases, with 7 bases remaining between them. Germline CDR1 WSHSY, CDR2 SAAADI. CDR3 amino acids: CASSERTYTEAFF. Written as DNA, the CDR3 is TGCGCCAGCAGTGAGAGGACGTACACTGAAGCTTTCTTT.

This clone was counted a single time. The genes are TRBV6-6 and TRBJ1-1; D is uncertain. The CDR3 loop spans 15 amino acids. Germline-derived CDR1 and CDR2 are MNHNY and SVGAGI (reference sequence). V lost 5 bases to trimming and J lost 4 bases, with 17 bases between them. In nucleotides, the CDR3 is TGTGCCAGCAGTCGTTACGTCTTACTGGGCACTGAAGCTTTCTTT. Translation gives CASSRYVLLGTEAFF.

The chain combines TRBV9 with TRBJ2-7, with D perhaps TRBD1 or TRBD2 (6 bases each). CDR3 size: 15 residues. Germline V CDR1 and CDR2: SGDLS, YYNGEE. V lost 0 bases and J 2 bases, leaving 12 bases between the germline ends. Here the CDR3 reads CASSVAPGAAYEQYF. The CDR3 nucleotides read TGTGCCAGCAGCGTAGCTCCGGGGGCGGCCTACGAGCAGTACTTC.

The table lists this clone with a count of one. V is TRBV19 and J is TRBJ2-7; TRBD1 matches 8 bases. The CDR3 consists of 16 residues. Germline V gives CDR1 LNHDA, CDR2 SQIVND (reference sequence). Trimming cost V 3 bases and J 5 bases; bases outside gene matches: 12. CDR3 amino acids: CASSIIFGQGLNEQYF. The CDR3 nucleotides are TGTGCCAGTAGTATTATCTTCGGACAGGGTCTAAACGAGCAGTACTTC.

This sequence joins TRBV11-2 and TRBJ2-5, with a possible D match to TRBD1 (5 bases). V gave up 6 bases and J gave up 0 bases, with 17 bases separating them. The CDR3 consists of 16 residues. The germline CDR1 and CDR2 sequences are SGHAT and FQNNGV. CDR3 DNA: TGTGCCAGCAGTTACCAAGGGGTCTCGTACCAAGAGACCCAGTACTTC. Translated, it gives CASSYQGVSYQETQYF.

This clone was detected a few times. The rearrangement joins TRBV2 to TRBJ1-3; possible D gene TRBD1, 5 bases. The CDR3 runs to 16 residues. The germline V gene encodes CDR1 SNHLY and CDR2 FYNNEI. V lost 6 bases, J lost 4 bases, and 19 bases lay in between. As DNA, the CDR3 is TGTGCCAGCAGCGGTCCAGGGAAGCCTCCCGGAAACACCATATATTTT. Translation: CASSGPGKPPGNTIYF.

V usage is TRBV4-2 and J usage is TRBJ2-1; 8 positions agree with TRBD1. J gave up 8 bases and V 1 base, and 10 bases lay outside the gene matches. CDR1 and CDR2 (germline): LGHNA, YNFKEQ. This CDR3 contains 16 residues. CDR3 sequence: CASSQARTGWSDEQFF. The CDR3 DNA follows: TGTGCCAGCAGCCAAGCCAGGACAGGGTGGTCGGATGAGCAGTTCTTC.

The J gene is TRBJ2-7, the V gene TRBV6-1; 9 bases are a match to TRBD1. V gave up 0 bases and J gave up 6 bases; unmatched junction bases: 9. Looked up from germline, CDR1 is MNHNS and CDR2 is SASEGT. CDR3 length: 16 residues. Here the CDR3 DNA reads TGTGCCAGCAGTGAAGCGTACGGGACAGGGTTAATCGAGCAGTACTTC. Its protein is CASSEAYGTGLIEQYF.

The rearrangement links TRBV11-2 to TRBJ1-2; 7 bases match TRBD1. Germline V gene sequence: CDR1 SGHAT, CDR2 FQNNGV. J gave up 8 bases and V 5 bases, and 11 bases lay outside the gene matches. This CDR3 spans 14 amino acids. In DNA, the CDR3 is TGTGCCAGCAGCGTGATAAACAGGGGAAGCGGCTACACCTTC. Translation: CASSVINRGSGYTF. Together with reference TRBV11-2 and TRBJ1-2, the CDR3 gives the full variable domain: EAGVAQSPRYKIIEKRQSVAFWCNPISGHATLYWYQQILGQGPKLLIQFQNNGVVDDSQLPKDRFSAERLKGVDSTLKIQPAKLEDSAVYLCASSVINRGSGYTFGSGTRLTVV.

The V gene is TRBV5-1, the J gene TRBJ2-1; the match to TRBD2 covers 8 bases. The CDR3 runs to 15 residues. Looked up from germline, CDR1 is SGHRS and CDR2 is YFSETQ. V shed 4 bases and J 5 bases; nucleotides not matched to a gene: 8. CDR3 sequence reads: CASSQLAAGDNEQFF. The CDR3 DNA reads TGCGCCAGCAGCCAACTAGCGGCGGGGGACAATGAGCAGTTCTTC.

This chain joins TRBV11-2 and TRBJ2-1; 7 positions match TRBD2. The ends lost 3 bases at V and 5 bases at J; junction bases unmatched: 1. The CDR3 is 13 residues long. Germline CDR1 reads SGHAT; CDR2 reads FQNNGV. CDR3 bases: TGTGCCAGCAGCTTTGGACTAGACAATGAGCAGTTCTTC. Residues: CASSFGLDNEQFF.

The V and J genes are TRBV27 and TRBJ2-2; TRBD2 aligns across 9 bases. Trimming removed 5 bases from V and 1 base from J; junction bases left unmatched: 8. This CDR3 is built from 17 residues. Germline CDR1 and CDR2: MNHEY and SMNVEV (reference sequence). CDR3 nucleotides: TGTGCCAGCAGTCCAACCCCTAGCGGGGTGAACACCGGGGAGCTGTTTTTT. This codes for CASSPTPSGVNTGELFF.

The chain has TRBV9 and TRBJ1-1; tentatively, D is TRBD1 (6 bases). The CDR3 runs 14 residues. Germline CDR1 and CDR2: SGDLS and YYNGEE. V gave up 4 bases and J gave up 2 bases, with 12 bases separating them. The CDR3 coding sequence is TGTGCCAGCAGCCCCAGGACAGCAAACACTGAAGCTTTCTTT. Translated, it gives CASSPRTANTEAFF.

The chain uses TRBV5-8 and TRBJ1-5; no definite D call. CDR3 length: 17 residues. Per germline, CDR1 SGHTS and CDR2 YDEGEE. The V gene lost 1 base and the J gene lost 2 bases, with 16 bases spanning the gap. The CDR3 is CASSLSGVLTGNQPQHF. DNA for the CDR3: TGTGCCAGCAGCTTGAGCGGCGTCCTTACCGGCAATCAGCCCCAGCATTTT. The full variable domain, rest sourced from reference TRBV5-8 and TRBJ1-5, is EAGVTQSPTHLIKTRGQQATLRCSPISGHTSVYWYQQALGLGLQFLLWYDEGEERNRGNFPPRFSGRQFPNYSSELNVNALELEDSALYLCASSLSGVLTGNQPQHFGDGTRLSIL.

The genes are TRBV4-1 and TRBJ1-4, with TRBD1 matching over 12 bases. J lost 8 bases, V lost 4 bases, and 8 bases had no gene match. Germline-derived CDR1 and CDR2 are MGHRA and YSYEKL. This CDR3 has 16 amino acids. The CDR3, as DNA: TGCGCCAGCAGCCGGAGGGTGGGACAGGGGGCAGAAAAACTGTTTTTT. Translation: CASSRRVGQGAEKLFF.

V usage is TRBV11-2 and J usage is TRBJ2-3, with D unclear. The length of the CDR3 is 14 residues. The V end was cut by 5 bases, the J end by 3 bases, with 12 bases between. CDR1 is SGHAT, CDR2 FQNNGV, per germline. This CDR3 reads CASSLLLTTDTQYF. Written as DNA, the CDR3 is TGTGCCAGCAGCCTCCTTCTTACAACAGATACGCAGTATTTT.

The chain links TRBV5-6 to TRBJ1-2; D is unclear. Trimming took off 0 bases at V and 8 bases at J, with 11 bases between the two ends. The CDR3 sequence is 13 residues long. In germline, CDR1 is SGHDT, CDR2 YYEEEE. The CDR3 nucleotides are TGTGCCAGCAGCTTGGTCGGGGATCGGGGCTACACCTTC. It encodes CASSLVGDRGYTF.

The chain couples TRBV5-1 to TRBJ2-5, with TRBD2 matching 14 bases. CDR3 length equals 15 residues. CDR1 and CDR2 from the germline V gene are SGHRS and YFSETQ. V trimming: 4 bases; J trimming: 7 bases; junction bases outside the gene matches: 6. CDR3: CASSDGTSGGGTQYF. DNA for the CDR3: TGCGCCAGCAGCGACGGGACTAGCGGGGGTGGGACCCAGTACTTC.

J is TRBJ1-1 and V is TRBV29-1, with 7 bases fitting TRBD1. Trimming took 4 bases from V and 6 from J; bases not matched to a gene: 8. Germline values: CDR1 SQVTM, CDR2 ANQGSEA. This CDR3 is built from 13 residues. CDR3 nucleotides: TGCAGCGTTGGGGGCCGACAGGGCGCTGAAGCTTTCTTT. This sequence encodes CSVGGRQGAEAFF.

This clone was observed a handful of times. The V call is TRBV11-1, the J call TRBJ1-4; TRBD1 is a possible D gene (6 bases). The V end was cut by 4 bases, the J end by 8 bases, with 23 bases between. The germline V gene encodes CDR1 SGHAT and CDR2 FQDESV (reference sequence). CDR3 length: 17 residues. CDR3 residues: CASSSAAPRGEDEKLFF. In nucleotides, the CDR3 is TGTGCCAGCAGCTCAGCCGCCCCCAGGGGAGAGGACGAAAAACTGTTTTTT.

The V call is TRBV28, the J call TRBJ1-2; D is uncertain. V lost 5 bases and J 4 bases, leaving 8 bases between the germline ends. CDR1 and CDR2 from the germline V gene are MDHEN and SYDVKM. This CDR3 is 12 amino acids long. CDR3 DNA sequence: TGTGCCAGCAGTCGTGGGTCCTATGGCTACACCTTC. This sequence encodes CASSRGSYGYTF.

The chain employs TRBV18 and TRBJ2-1, with 10 bases fitting TRBD2. The V and J ends lost 3 bases and 6 bases, in that order; junction bases with no gene match: 11. The CDR3 loop spans 17 amino acids. Germline CDR1 reads KGHSH; CDR2 reads LQKENI. The CDR3 loop reads CASSPPLVAGGFNEQFF. The CDR3 DNA reads TGTGCCAGCTCACCCCCCCTGGTAGCGGGGGGTTTCAATGAGCAGTTCTTC.

This chain connects TRBV5-1 to TRBJ1-3, with a possible D match to TRBD1 (5 bases). The CDR3 spans 15 residues. Germline values: CDR1 SGHRS, CDR2 YFSETQ. The ends were cut back, 0 bases at V and 7 bases at J, with 14 bases in the middle. The CDR3 loop is CASSLVGDSFNTIYF. The CDR3 nucleotides read TGCGCCAGCAGCTTGGTTGGGGACTCGTTTAACACCATATATTTT. Supplemented by reference TRBV5-1 and TRBJ1-3, the full variable domain reads KAGVTQTPRYLIKTRGQQVTLSCSPISGHRSVSWYQQTPGQGLQFLFEYFSETQRNKGNFPGRFSGRQFSNSRSEMNVSTLELGDSALYLCASSLVGDSFNTIYFGEGSWLTVV.

This chain links TRBV5-6 with TRBJ2-7; no clear D. The CDR3 contains 12 residues. CDR1 is SGHDT, CDR2 YYEEEE, per germline. The V gene lost 5 bases and the J gene lost 0 bases, with 6 bases spanning the gap. The CDR3 sequence is CASRRASYEQYF. CDR3 DNA: TGTGCCAGCAGACGAGCCTCCTACGAGCAGTACTTC.